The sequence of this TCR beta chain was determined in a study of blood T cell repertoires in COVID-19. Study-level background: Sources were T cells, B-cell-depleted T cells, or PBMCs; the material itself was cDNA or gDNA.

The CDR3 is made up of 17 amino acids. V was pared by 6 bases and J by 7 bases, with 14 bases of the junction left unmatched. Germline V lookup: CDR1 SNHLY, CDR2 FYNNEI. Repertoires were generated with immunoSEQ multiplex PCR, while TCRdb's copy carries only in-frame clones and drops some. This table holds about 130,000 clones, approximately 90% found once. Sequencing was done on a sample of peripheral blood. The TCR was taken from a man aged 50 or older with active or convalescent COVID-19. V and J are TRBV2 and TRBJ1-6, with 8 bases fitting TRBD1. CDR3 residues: CASRIPGGAPVNSPLHF. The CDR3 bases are TGTGCCAGCAGGATCCCAGGGGGCGCGCCGGTAAATTCACCCCTCCACTTT.